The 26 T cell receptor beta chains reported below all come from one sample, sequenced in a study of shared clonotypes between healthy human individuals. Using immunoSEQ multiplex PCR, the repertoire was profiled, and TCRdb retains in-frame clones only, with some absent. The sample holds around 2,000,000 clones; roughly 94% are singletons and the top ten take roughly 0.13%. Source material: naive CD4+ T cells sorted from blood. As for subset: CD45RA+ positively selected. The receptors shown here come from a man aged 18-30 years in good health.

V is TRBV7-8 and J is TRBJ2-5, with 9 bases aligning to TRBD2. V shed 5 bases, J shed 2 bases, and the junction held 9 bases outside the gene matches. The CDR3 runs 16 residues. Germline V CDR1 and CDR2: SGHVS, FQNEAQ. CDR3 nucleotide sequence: TGTGCCAGCAGCAACTCTTGGACTAGCGCTCAAGAGACCCAGTACTTC. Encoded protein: CASSNSWTSAQETQYF.

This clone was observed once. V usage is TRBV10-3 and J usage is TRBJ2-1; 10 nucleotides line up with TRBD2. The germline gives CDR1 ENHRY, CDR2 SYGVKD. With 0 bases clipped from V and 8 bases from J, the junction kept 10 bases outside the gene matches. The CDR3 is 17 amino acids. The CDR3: CAISESGSGGAGYEQFF. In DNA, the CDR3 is TGTGCCATCAGTGAGTCGGGGAGCGGGGGGGCGGGATATGAGCAGTTCTTC.

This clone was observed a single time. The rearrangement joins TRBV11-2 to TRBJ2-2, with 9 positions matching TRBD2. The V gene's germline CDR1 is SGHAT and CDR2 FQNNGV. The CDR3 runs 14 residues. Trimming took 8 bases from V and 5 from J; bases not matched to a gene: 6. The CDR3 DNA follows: TGTGCCAGCGGATGGCTAGCGGGGACCGGGGAGCTGTTTTTT. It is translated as CASGWLAGTGELFF. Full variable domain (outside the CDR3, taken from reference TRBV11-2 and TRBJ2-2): EAGVAQSPRYKIIEKRQSVAFWCNPISGHATLYWYQQILGQGPKLLIQFQNNGVVDDSQLPKDRFSAERLKGVDSTLKIQPAKLEDSAVYLCASGWLAGTGELFFGEGSRLTVL.

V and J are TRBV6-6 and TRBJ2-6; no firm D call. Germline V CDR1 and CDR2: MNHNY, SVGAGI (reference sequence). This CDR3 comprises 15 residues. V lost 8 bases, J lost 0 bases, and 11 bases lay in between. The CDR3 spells CASVFSSSGANVLTF. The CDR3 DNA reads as TGTGCCAGCGTCTTTTCAAGCTCTGGGGCCAACGTCCTGACTTTC.

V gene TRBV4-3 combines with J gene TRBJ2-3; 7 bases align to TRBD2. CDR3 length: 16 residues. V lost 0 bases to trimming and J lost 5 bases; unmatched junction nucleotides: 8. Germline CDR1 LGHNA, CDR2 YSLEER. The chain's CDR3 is CASSQDSGLVQDTQYF. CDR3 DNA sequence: TGCGCCAGCAGCCAAGATTCCGGACTAGTTCAAGATACGCAGTATTTT.

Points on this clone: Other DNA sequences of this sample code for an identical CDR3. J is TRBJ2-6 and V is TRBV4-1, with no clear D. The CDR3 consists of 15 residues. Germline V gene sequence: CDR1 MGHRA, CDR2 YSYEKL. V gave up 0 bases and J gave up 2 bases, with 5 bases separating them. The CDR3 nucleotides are TGCGCCAGCAGCCAAGAGGGGACTGGGGCCAACGTCCTGACTTTC. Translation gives CASSQEGTGANVLTF.

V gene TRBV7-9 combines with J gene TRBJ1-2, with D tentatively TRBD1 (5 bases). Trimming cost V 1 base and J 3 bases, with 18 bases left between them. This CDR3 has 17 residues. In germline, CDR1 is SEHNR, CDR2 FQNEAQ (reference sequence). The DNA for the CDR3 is TGTGCCAGCAGCTTAGGGCTAAGAACAGGCGAGTACTATGGCTACACCTTC. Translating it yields CASSLGLRTGEYYGYTF.

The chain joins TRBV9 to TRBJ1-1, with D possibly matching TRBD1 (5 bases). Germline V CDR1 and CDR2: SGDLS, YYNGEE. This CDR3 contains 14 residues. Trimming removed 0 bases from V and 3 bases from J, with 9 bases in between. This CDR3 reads CASSVGARDTEAFF. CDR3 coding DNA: TGTGCCAGCAGCGTAGGGGCCAGGGACACTGAAGCTTTCTTT.

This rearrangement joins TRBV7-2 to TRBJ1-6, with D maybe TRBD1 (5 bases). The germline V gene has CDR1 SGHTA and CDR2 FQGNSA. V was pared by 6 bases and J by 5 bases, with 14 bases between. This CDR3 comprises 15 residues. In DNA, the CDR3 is TGTGCCAGCAGTTCTGACAGACTTGATAATTCACCCCTCCACTTT. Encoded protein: CASSSDRLDNSPLHF.

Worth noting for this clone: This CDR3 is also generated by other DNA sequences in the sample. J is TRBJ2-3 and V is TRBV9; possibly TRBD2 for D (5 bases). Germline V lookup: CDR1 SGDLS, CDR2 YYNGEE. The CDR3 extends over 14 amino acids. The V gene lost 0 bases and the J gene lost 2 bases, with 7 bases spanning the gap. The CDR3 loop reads CASSVGGSTDTQYF. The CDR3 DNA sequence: TGTGCCAGCAGCGTAGGAGGGTCCACAGATACGCAGTATTTT.

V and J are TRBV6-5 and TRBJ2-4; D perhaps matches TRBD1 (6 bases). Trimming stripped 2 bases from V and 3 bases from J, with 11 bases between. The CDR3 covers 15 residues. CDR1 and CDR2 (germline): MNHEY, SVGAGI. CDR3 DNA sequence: TGTGCCAGCAGTTACCACAGGGAAGGCAAAAACATTCAGTACTTC. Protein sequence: CASSYHREGKNIQYF.

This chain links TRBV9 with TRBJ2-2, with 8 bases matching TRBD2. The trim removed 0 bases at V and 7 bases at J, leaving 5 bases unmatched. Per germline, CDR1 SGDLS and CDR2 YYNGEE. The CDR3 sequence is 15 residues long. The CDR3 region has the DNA TGTGCCAGCAGCGTAGAAGCGGGGGTTGGCGGGGAGCTGTTTTTT. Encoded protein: CASSVEAGVGGELFF.

This CDR3 reads CASSTPTFQETQYF. The CDR3 nucleotides are TGTGCCAGCAGTACACCCACCTTCCAAGAGACCCAGTACTTC. V gene TRBV28 combines with J gene TRBJ2-5; no reliable D call. The V and J ends lost 5 bases and 1 base respectively, with 11 bases between them. The V gene's germline CDR1 is MDHEN and CDR2 SYDVKM. The CDR3 is made up of 14 amino acids.

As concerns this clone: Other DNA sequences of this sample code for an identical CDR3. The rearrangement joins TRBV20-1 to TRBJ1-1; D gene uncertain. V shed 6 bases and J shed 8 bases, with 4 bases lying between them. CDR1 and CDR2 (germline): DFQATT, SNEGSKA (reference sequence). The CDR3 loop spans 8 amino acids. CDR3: CSAREAFF. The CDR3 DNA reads TGCAGTGCAAGGGAAGCTTTCTTT.

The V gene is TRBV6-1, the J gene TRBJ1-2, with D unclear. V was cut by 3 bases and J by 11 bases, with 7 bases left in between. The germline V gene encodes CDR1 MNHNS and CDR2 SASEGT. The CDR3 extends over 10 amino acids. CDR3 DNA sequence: TGTGCCAGCAGTGATAGGGAATACACCTTC. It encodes CASSDREYTF.

CDR3 coding DNA: TGTGCCTGGAGTGTACCGCGGGGGGTCACCTACAATGAGCAGTTCTTC. Residues: CAWSVPRGVTYNEQFF. J is TRBJ2-1 and V is TRBV30; the match to TRBD2 covers 8 bases. The CDR3 has 16 residues. CDR1 GTSNPN and CDR2 SVGIG come from the germline V gene (reference sequence). The V gene end was trimmed by 0 bases and the J gene end by 2 bases; junction bases not matched to a gene: 6.

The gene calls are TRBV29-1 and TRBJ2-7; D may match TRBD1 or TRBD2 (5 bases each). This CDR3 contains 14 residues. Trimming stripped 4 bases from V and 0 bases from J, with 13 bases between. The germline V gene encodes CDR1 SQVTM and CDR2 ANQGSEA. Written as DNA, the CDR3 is TGCAGCGTTGGTCGGGACCTTAGCTCCTACGAGCAGTACTTC. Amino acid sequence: CSVGRDLSSYEQYF.

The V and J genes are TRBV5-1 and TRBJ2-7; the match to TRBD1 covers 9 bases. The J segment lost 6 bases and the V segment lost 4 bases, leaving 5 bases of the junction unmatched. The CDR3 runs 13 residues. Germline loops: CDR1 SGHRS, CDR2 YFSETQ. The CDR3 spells CASSTGTGFEQYF. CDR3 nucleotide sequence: TGCGCCAGCAGCACCGGGACAGGGTTCGAGCAGTACTTC.

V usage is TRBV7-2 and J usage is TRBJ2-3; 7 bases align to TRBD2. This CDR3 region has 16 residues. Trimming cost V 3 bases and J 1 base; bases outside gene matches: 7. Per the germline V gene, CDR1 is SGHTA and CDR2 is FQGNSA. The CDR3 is CASSFQGGRGTDTQYF. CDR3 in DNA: TGTGCCAGCAGCTTCCAGGGAGGGCGGGGCACAGATACGCAGTATTTT.

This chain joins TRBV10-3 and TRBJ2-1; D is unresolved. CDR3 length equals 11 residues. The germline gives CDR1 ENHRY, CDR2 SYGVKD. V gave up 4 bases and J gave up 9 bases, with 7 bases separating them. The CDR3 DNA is TGTGCCATCAGTGGGTTAGGTGAGCAGTTCTTC. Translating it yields CAISGLGEQFF.

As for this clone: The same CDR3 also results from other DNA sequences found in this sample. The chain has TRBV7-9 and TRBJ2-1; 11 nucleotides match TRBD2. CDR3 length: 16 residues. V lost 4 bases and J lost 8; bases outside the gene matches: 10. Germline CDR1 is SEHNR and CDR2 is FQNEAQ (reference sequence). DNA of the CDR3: TGTGCCAGCAGCTCCCTGGCTAGCGGGAGGCGGGATGAGCAGTTCTTC. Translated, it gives CASSSLASGRRDEQFF.

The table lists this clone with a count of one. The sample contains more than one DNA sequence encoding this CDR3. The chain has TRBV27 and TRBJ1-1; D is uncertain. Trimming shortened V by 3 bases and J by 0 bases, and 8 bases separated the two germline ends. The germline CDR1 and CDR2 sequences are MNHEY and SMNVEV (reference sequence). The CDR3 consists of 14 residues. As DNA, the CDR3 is TGTGCCAGCAGTTTGGGCGGCATGAACACTGAAGCTTTCTTT. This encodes CASSLGGMNTEAFF.

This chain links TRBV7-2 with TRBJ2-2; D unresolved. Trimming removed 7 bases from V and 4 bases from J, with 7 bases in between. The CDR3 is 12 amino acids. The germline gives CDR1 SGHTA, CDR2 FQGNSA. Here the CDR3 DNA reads TGTGCCAGCACAGTCGCCACCGGGGAGCTGTTTTTT. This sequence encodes CASTVATGELFF.

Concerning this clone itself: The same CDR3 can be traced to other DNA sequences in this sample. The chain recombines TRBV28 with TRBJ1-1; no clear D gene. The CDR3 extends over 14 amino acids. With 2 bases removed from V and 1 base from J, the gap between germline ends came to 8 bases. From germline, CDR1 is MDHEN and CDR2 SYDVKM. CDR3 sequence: CASSLGRRNTEAFF. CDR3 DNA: TGTGCCAGCAGTTTAGGCAGGAGGAACACTGAAGCTTTCTTT.

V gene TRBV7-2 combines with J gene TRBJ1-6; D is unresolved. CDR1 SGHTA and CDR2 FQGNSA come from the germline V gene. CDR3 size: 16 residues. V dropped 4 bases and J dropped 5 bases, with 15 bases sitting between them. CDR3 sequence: CASSSREGINNSPLHF. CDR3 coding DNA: TGTGCCAGCAGCTCCCGGGAGGGCATCAATAATTCACCCCTCCACTTT. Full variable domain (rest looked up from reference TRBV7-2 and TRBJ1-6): GAGVSQSPSNKVTEKGKDVELRCDPISGHTALYWYRQSLGQGLEFLIYFQGNSAPDKSGLPSDRFSAERTGGSVSTLTIQRTQQEDSAVYLCASSSREGINNSPLHFGNGTRLTVT.

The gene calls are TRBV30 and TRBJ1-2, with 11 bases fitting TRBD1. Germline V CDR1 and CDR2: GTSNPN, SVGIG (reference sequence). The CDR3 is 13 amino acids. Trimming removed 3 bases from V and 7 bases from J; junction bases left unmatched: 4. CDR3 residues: CAWSPDRGLGYTF. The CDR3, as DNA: TGTGCCTGGAGCCCGGACAGGGGGCTTGGCTACACCTTC.